The following is a T cell receptor (beta chain) sequence with its context. Trimming cost V 6 bases and J 4 bases, with 16 bases left between them. Germline loops: CDR1 SQVTM, CDR2 ANQGSEA. This CDR3 is 14 amino acids long. Authors' processing steps: Amplifying reference gene primers gave estimates of nucleated cell counts. Profiled with immunoSEQ multiplex PCR; TCRdb holds only in-frame clones, not every one. V and J calls and clone size are given by that table; D and trimming were obtained from the DNA. This sample has roughly 80,000 clones, with approximately 83% found just once. The entry originates in a study of blood T cell repertoires in COVID-19. The overall study: COVID-19 samples collected from the United States, Italy and Spain covered acute and convalescent phases. The analysed material was cDNA or gDNA that came from T cells, B-cell-depleted T cells, or PBMCs.

Input material: peripheral blood. The sequence derives from an elderly woman with acute or convalescent COVID-19. The chain combines TRBV29-1 with TRBJ2-1; D not resolved. This chain's CDR3 is CSVNGGTIYNEQFF. The CDR3 bases are TGCAGCGTCAATGGCGGAACGATATACAATGAGCAGTTCTTC.